The clone carrying this T cell receptor beta chain was detected many times. The sample is drawn from a study of blood T cells in healthy people across ages. With a J-beta primer mix and a sample-barcoded 5' primer, a second PCR ran about 7 to 11 cycles. TCRdb re-called the 5' RACE reads with MiXCR, one entry per CDR3 protein. Seen here are around 650,000 distinct CDR3 sequences, about 30% observed once, and the top ten hold roughly 14%. The specimen sequenced was blood. The sequence came from a woman of 80 years or more in good health.

CDR3: CASSPLAANLETQYF. Written as DNA, the CDR3 is TGTGCCAGCAGCCCACTCGCGGCAAATTTGGAGACCCAGTACTTC. The chain uses TRBV7-3 and TRBJ2-5; no definite D call. The germline V gene has CDR1 SGHTA and CDR2 FQGTGA. The CDR3 contains 15 residues. V was trimmed by 5 bases and J by 5 bases, leaving 18 bases between them.